This is a list of T cell receptor beta chains from one sample in a study of blood T cells in healthy people across ages. One entry per CDR3 protein results from TCRdb running MiXCR on the 5' RACE reads. The sample contains around 1,500,000 distinct CDR3 sequences, approximately 42% of which appear only once. Source material: blood. These receptors originate from a woman between 18 and 30 years old in good health. Each CDR3 is given with its conserved first and last residue.

J: TRBJ2-5
V: TRBV6-1
CDR3: CASRYTGGLGETQYF

J: TRBJ2-3
V: TRBV5-1
CDR3: CASSLAPGGASTDTQYF

J: TRBJ2-2
V: TRBV10-3
CDR3: CAIRGGTTTGELFF

J: TRBJ1-2
V: TRBV12-3/TRBV12-4
CDR3: CATNRGRRGGYTF

J: TRBJ1-2
V: TRBV7-9
CDR3: CASSGGGAVGGHGYTF

J: TRBJ2-3
V: TRBV6-2/TRBV6-3
CDR3: CASSYSITDTQYF

J: TRBJ2-3
V: TRBV7-8
CDR3: CASSFSSGTSGRALDTQYF

J: TRBJ1-2
V: TRBV6-1
CDR3: CASSEKGFGYTF

J: TRBJ2-7
V: TRBV20-1
CDR3: CSAAAATGPYEQYF

J: TRBJ2-1
V: TRBV7-9
CDR3: CASSLTSGRANEQFF

J: NA
V: TRBV15
CDR3: CATSRPGLAASYNEQYF

J: TRBJ1-1
V: TRBV3-1
CDR3: CASSPQGGITEAFF

J: TRBJ1-1
V: TRBV5-1
CDR3: CASSSSDQRQAFF

J: TRBJ1-2
V: TRBV20-1
CDR3: CSARGGASSNYGYTF

J: TRBJ2-1
V: TRBV12-3/TRBV12-4
CDR3: CASTTGLAEQFF

J: TRBJ2-1
V: TRBV6-1
CDR3: CASSERKRIAGSNEQFF

J: TRBJ2-2
V: TRBV5-1
CDR3: CASSLTSGLTGELFF

J: TRBJ1-6
V: TRBV7-9
CDR3: CASSPGSNNSPLHF

J: TRBJ2-5
V: TRBV12-3/TRBV12-4
CDR3: CASSSPGGIEETQYF

J: TRBJ2-1
V: TRBV7-2
CDR3: CASSIDTTGLGQFF

J: TRBJ2-1
V: TRBV20-1
CDR3: CSAPWLGNEQFF

J: TRBJ2-7
V: TRBV4-1
CDR3: CASSLKGNSGVNYEQYF

J: TRBJ1-6
V: TRBV28
CDR3: CASERGAPPLHF

J: TRBJ2-5
V: TRBV20-1
CDR3: CSALTDDKYQETQYF

J: TRBJ2-7
V: TRBV25-1
CDR3: CASGRVGQGFYEQYF

J: TRBJ2-5
V: TRBV28
CDR3: CASSSPWGTRGVTQYF

J: TRBJ1-4
V: TRBV4-1
CDR3: CASSWGEGSEKLFF

J: NA
V: TRBV2
CDR3: CASSGGWVYNEQYF

J: TRBJ2-7
V: TRBV7-9
CDR3: CASSQITSGGTYEQYF

J: TRBJ2-1
V: TRBV27
CDR3: CASSFQAVYNEQFF

J: TRBJ1-2
V: TRBV10-2
CDR3: CASSDRDHGYTF

J: TRBJ1-1
V: TRBV7-9
CDR3: CASSPPSDTEAFF

J: TRBJ2-7
V: TRBV29-1
CDR3: CSVEELSGKDYEQYF

J: TRBJ2-1
V: TRBV11-2
CDR3: CASSPSGMAHNEQFF

J: TRBJ1-6
V: TRBV7-9
CDR3: CASGTLNSPLHF

J: TRBJ1-1
V: TRBV28
CDR3: CASRTTGEAFF

J: NA
V: TRBV5-1
CDR3: CASSLYGQTYEQYF

J: TRBJ2-6
V: TRBV20-1
CDR3: CSARGTDGANVLTF

J: TRBJ2-1
V: TRBV10-3
CDR3: CAISGWGENNEQFF

J: TRBJ2-1
V: TRBV24-1
CDR3: CATSDLPGRGYNEQFF

J: TRBJ2-1
V: TRBV20-1
CDR3: CSAHMGTSGDNEQFF

J: TRBJ2-3
V: TRBV20-1
CDR3: CSASKTAGGPDTQYF

J: TRBJ1-1
V: TRBV5-5
CDR3: CASSLVDENTEAFF

J: TRBJ2-5
V: TRBV5-1
CDR3: CASSFWTSASLQTQYF

J: TRBJ2-7
V: TRBV29-1
CDR3: CSVASDSYGQYF

J: TRBJ2-1
V: TRBV6-5
CDR3: CASNQRGAHNEQFF

J: TRBJ1-2
V: TRBV7-7
CDR3: CASSLVEHGYTF